This T cell receptor (beta chain) was obtained from a study of blood T cell repertoires in COVID-19 (dated by TCRdb to about 2020). In terms of the full investigation: Collaborator samples came from the United States, Italy and Spain and covered acute and convalescent phases of COVID-19. The repertoires were released in a freely available public database intended as a resource for research on the immune response to SARS-CoV-2. HLA class I and class II types, where available, came from metadata supplied by the sample provider rather than from assay-based typing. Deeply sampled blood TCRbeta repertoires from subjects exposed to, actively infected with, or recovered from COVID-19 were included in the dataset. Samples came from the ongoing ImmuneRACE study (first 160 participants) plus 1,254 subjects from 6 global collaborators. The material from the prospective study consisted of cDNA or gDNA derived from T cells, B-cell-depleted T cells, or PBMCs. A de-identified subject ID, COVID-19 status, age in years and sex were almost always included in the sample metadata.

TCRbeta CDR3 regions were amplified from genomic DNA by means of the immunoSEQ Assay, a bias-controlled multiplex PCR. Under the source paper's analysis protocol: The number of nucleated cells in each sample was estimated from the amplification of reference gene primers within the assay. Sequence reads were collapsed and filtered to measure the absolute abundance of every unique TCRbeta CDR3 rearrangement. For each sample, productive Simpson clonality was calculated as the square root of Simpson's diversity index over productive rearrangements. TCRdb provides this immuneACCESS table in a form limited to in-frame rearrangements. Some clones are lacking; in checked studies, under half of them reflect an unresolved V gene, and why the rest are absent is not known. V, J and clone size reflect that table, while D and trimming were determined from the DNA. A total of about 150,000 clones appear in this sample, over 70% of them only once. Of the sample, about 9% is held by the ten largest clones.

Notes on this clone: Its antigen is not yet known. No qualities accompany the bases; no much larger clone lies one base away.

Study-wide conclusions, independent of this receptor: The amount of clinical and demographic metadata varied by source and participant and was provided uncurated.

Each collaborating institution followed its own protocols to collect whole blood in K2EDTA tubes. For TCRbeta analysis, collaborator samples were shipped as frozen whole blood, as isolated PBMCs, or as DNA extracted from either sample type. Looking up the germline V gene (reference sequence) yields CDR1 LNHDA and CDR2 SQIVND. V is pruned by 1 base and J by 11 bases, leaving 2 bases of the junction without a gene match. The CDR3 holds 12 amino acids from the cysteine to the phenylalanine. CDR3 DNA is the only sequence kept; it has 36 bases, read in frame from the first base. The chain joins TRBV19 to TRBJ1-1; 9 central bases correspond to TRBD1. The sequencing input was peripheral blood. The TCR originated in a man in his fifties or sixties with active or convalescent COVID-19. The CDR3: CASSIGDRAAFF. Here is the DNA: TGTGCCAGTAGTATAGGGGACAGGGCGGCTTTCTTT.